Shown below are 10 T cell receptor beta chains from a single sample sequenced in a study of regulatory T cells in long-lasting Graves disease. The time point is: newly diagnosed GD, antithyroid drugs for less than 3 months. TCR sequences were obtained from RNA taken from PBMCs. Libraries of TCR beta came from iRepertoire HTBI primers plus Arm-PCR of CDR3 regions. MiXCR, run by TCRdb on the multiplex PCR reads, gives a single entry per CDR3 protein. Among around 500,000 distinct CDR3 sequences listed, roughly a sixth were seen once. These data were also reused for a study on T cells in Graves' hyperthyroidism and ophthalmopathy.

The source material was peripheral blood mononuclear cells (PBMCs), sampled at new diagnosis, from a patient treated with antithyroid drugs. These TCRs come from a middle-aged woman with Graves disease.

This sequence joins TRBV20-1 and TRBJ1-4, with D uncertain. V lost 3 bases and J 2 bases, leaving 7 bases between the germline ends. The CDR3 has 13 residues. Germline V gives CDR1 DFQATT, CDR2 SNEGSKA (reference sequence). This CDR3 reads CSASLRTNEKLFF. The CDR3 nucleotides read TGCAGTGCTAGTCTTCGGACTAATGAAAAACTGTTTTTT.

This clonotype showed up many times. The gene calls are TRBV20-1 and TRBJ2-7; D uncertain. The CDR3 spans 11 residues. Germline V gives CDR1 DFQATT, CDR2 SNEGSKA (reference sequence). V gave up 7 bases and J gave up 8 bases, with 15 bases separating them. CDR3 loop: CSGTDGDQQYF. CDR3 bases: TGCAGTGGAACGGACGGAGACCAGCAGTACTTC.

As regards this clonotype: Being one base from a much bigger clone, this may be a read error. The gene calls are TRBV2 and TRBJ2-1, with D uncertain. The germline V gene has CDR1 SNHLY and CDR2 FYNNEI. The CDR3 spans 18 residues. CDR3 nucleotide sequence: TGTGCCAGCAGCGGTTCCGGGCCGCATGCGATACCCTACAATGAGCAGCTCTTC. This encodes CASSGSGPHAIPYNEQLF.

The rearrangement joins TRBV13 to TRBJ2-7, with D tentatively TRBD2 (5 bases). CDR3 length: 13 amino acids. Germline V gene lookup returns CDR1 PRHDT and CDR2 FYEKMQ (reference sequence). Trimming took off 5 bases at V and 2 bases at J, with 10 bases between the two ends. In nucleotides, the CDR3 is TGTGCCAGCAGCCACGGGAACACCTACGAGCAGTACTTC. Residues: CASSHGNTYEQYF.

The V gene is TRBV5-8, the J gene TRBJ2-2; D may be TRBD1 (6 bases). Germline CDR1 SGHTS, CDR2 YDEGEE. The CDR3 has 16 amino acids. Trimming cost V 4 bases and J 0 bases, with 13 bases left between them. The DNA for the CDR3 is TGTGCCAGCAGCGGACTCCGGGACACGAACACCGGGGAGCTGTTTTTT. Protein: CASSGLRDTNTGELFF.

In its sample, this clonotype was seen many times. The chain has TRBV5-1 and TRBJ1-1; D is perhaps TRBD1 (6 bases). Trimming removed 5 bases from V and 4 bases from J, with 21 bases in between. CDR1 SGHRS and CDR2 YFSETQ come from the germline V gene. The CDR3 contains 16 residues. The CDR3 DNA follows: TGCGCCAGCAGGCCCCGGGACACTACAGGCCGCACTGAAGCTTTCTTT. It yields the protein CASRPRDTTGRTEAFF.

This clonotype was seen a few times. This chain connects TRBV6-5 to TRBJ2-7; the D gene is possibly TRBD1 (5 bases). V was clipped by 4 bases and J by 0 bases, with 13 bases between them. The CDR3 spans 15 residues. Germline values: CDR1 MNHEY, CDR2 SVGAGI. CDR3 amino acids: CASSSVAGRSYEQYF. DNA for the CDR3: TGTGCCAGCAGTTCAGTGGCAGGGCGCTCCTACGAGCAGTACTTC.

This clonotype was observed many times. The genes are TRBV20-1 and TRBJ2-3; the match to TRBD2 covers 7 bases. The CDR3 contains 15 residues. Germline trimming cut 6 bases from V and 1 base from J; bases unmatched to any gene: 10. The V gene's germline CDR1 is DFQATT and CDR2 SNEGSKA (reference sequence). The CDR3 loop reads CSATLRDYGTDTQYF. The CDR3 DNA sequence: TGCAGTGCCACCCTCCGGGACTACGGCACAGATACGCAGTATTTT.

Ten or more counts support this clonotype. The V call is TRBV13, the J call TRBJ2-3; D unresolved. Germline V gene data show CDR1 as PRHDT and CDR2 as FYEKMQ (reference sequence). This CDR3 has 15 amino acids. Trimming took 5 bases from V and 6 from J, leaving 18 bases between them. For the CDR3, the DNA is TGTGCCAGCAGCCCCCAACGGACGGATCAGGATACGCAGTATTTT. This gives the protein CASSPQRTDQDTQYF.

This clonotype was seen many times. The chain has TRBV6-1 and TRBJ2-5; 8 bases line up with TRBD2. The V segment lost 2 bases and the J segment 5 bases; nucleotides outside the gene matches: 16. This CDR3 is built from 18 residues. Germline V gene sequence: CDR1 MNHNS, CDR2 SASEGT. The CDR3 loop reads CASSESGRGDYLGETQYF. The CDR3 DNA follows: TGTGCCAGCAGTGAATCGGGGCGGGGGGACTACCTCGGGGAGACCCAGTACTTC.